This is a list of T cell receptor beta chains from one sample in a study of cytomegalovirus exposure and HLA in healthy donors. The repertoire was sequenced with immunoSEQ multiplex PCR; TCRdb's copy has only in-frame clones and lacks some. The sample includes 90,000 to 120,000 clones, roughly 76% seen only once; the top ten take roughly 2.3%. Sequenced: PBMCs. Receptor source: a man aged 18 to 29 in good health and CMV-seronegative. Both conserved end residues are part of each CDR3. D genes are given only for firm matches. Only part of the rows carry a size: once, few, many, or a class if the clone is expanded.

D	size	J	V	DNA	CDR3
NA	NA	TRBJ2-7	TRBV5-1	TGCGCCAGCAGCTTGACACTTACCGGCGGGGCCTACGAGCAGTACTTC	CASSLTLTGGAYEQYF
TRBD2	NA	TRBJ2-1	TRBV5-1	TGCGCCAGCAGCAACCGACTAGCGGGGGGAGGCAATGAGCAGTTCTTC	CASSNRLAGGGNEQFF
TRBD2	NA	TRBJ2-1	TRBV13	TGTGCCAGCAGCCCCACAGCGGGGATGTCCTACAATGAGCAGTTCTTC	CASSPTAGMSYNEQFF
NA	many	TRBJ1-1	TRBV6-6	TGTGCCAGCAGTTACGTGGCAATGAACACTGAAGCTTTCTTT	CASSYVAMNTEAFF
NA	NA	TRBJ2-1	TRBV5-1	TGCGCCAGCAGCTTGGAAGCGAGTGAGCAGTTCTTC	CASSLEASEQFF
NA	few	TRBJ2-7	TRBV6-1	TGTGCCAGCAGTGGCCGGACGGAGCGGACTAACTCCTACGAGCAGTACTTC	CASSGRTERTNSYEQYF
NA	few	TRBJ1-5	TRBV7-8	TGTGCCAGCAGCTCTGGACGGACAAATAGCAATCAGCCCCAGCATTTT	CASSSGRTNSNQPQHF
TRBD1	NA	TRBJ1-4	TRBV7-9	TGTGCCAGCAGCCAGGGACAGGGTATCGAAAAACTGTTTTTT	CASSQGQGIEKLFF
NA	NA	TRBJ1-2	TRBV7-2	TGTGCCAGCAGCTTAGGTGGGGGCAGGAACTATGGCTACACCTTC	CASSLGGGRNYGYTF
NA	NA	TRBJ2-3	TRBV7-2	TGTGCCAGCAGCTGGGGGGGGGCCGGGGGTTCAGATACGCAGTATTTT	CASSWGGAGGSDTQYF
TRBD2	NA	TRBJ2-7	TRBV7-2	TGTGCCAGCAGCCTTGCGGCGGGGGCCTACGAGCAGTACTTC	CASSLAAGAYEQYF
NA	NA	TRBJ2-5	TRBV19	TGTGCCAGTAGTATACCAGGGATGGAGACCCAGTACTTC	CASSIPGMETQYF
NA	NA	TRBJ1-5	TRBV29-1	TGCAGCGTCGGGGGGGGTAATCAGCCCCAGCATTTT	CSVGGGNQPQHF
TRBD1	NA	TRBJ1-6	TRBV28	TGTGCCAGCAGTTTAGCCGGACAGGGGGATAATTCACCCCTCCACTTT	CASSLAGQGDNSPLHF